This T cell receptor beta chain derives from a study of cytomegalovirus exposure and HLA in healthy donors. Findings and caveats of the study: It was reportedly the case that the classifier diagnosed cytomegalovirus status with high specificity and sensitivity. Altogether, some 160 TCR beta chains were recorded as cytomegalovirus-associated.

In this sample, this clone turned up once. The antigen is unknown. This CDR3 has 15 residues. Germline V gives CDR1 GTSNPN, CDR2 SVGIG (reference sequence). The V segment lost 2 bases and the J segment 2 bases; nucleotides outside the gene matches: 5. Generated by immunoSEQ multiplex PCR, the TCRdb table keeps only in-frame clones and is missing some. The table has a few hundred thousand clones, around 90% seen once. The donors were in the approximately 130-subject validation cohort; that cohort was separate from the roughly 680-subject first cohort. V gene TRBV30 combines with J gene TRBJ2-3; 9 bases line up with TRBD2. The clonotype comes from a young woman in good health and CMV-seronegative. What was sequenced was PBMCs. As DNA, the CDR3 is TGTGCCTGGAGTCGTGCGGGAGGGTCCACAGATACGCAGTATTTT. This codes for CAWSRAGGSTDTQYF.